These 10 T cell receptor beta chains share one sample of origin, sequenced in a study of identical twins. TCRdb reanalysed the 5' RACE reads using MiXCR and keeps one entry per CDR3 protein. The top ten clones hold approximately 0.94% of a sample with 650,000 to 800,000 distinct CDR3 sequences, less than 10% of them seen once. These data were also filed under a second study, of yellow fever vaccine responses in identical twins.

Sequencing was carried out using PBMCs. Receptor source: a woman between 18 and 29 years old in good health.

This clonotype was seen many times. The V call is TRBV12-3 or TRBV12-4, the J call TRBJ1-5; maybe TRBD1 (5 bases). The CDR3 has 16 residues. V dropped 1 base and J dropped 2 bases, with 12 bases sitting between them. The CDR3 region is CASSLGPGSGNQPQHF. CDR3 bases: TGTGCCAGCAGTTTAGGTCCAGGGTCGGGCAATCAGCCCCAGCATTTT.

This clonotype has ten or more counts. The chain recombines TRBV29-1 with TRBJ2-1, with D unresolved. The CDR3 consists of 11 residues. Germline lookup yields CDR1 SQVTM and CDR2 ANQGSEA. V was trimmed by 4 bases and J by 9 bases, leaving 10 bases between them. CDR3 sequence: CSVGSVGEQFF. CDR3 DNA sequence: TGCAGCGTTGGGAGTGTAGGTGAGCAGTTCTTC.

Many counts were recorded for this clonotype. This chain connects TRBV12-3 or TRBV12-4 to TRBJ2-5; perhaps TRBD1 as D (5 bases). CDR3 length: 14 residues. Trimming left V 3 bases short and J 2 bases short, with 10 bases between. CDR3 coding DNA: TGTGCCAGCAGTTTCAGACAGCAACAAGAGACCCAGTACTTC. It encodes CASSFRQQQETQYF.

This clonotype was observed many times. The chain has TRBV28 and TRBJ2-7; 7 nucleotides line up with TRBD2. Trimming at V came to 2 bases and at J to 7 bases, leaving 8 bases not matched to a gene. Germline lookup yields CDR1 MDHEN and CDR2 SYDVKM. This CDR3 has 14 amino acids. For the CDR3, the DNA is TGTGCCAGCAGTTTAACCTCACTAGCGTCAGAGCAGTACTTC. Translated: CASSLTSLASEQYF.

This clonotype was detected many times. The V and J genes are TRBV6-5 and TRBJ2-4, with D possibly being TRBD2 (6 bases). V lost 2 bases, J lost 6 bases, and 14 bases lay in between. Per the germline V gene, CDR1 is MNHEY and CDR2 is SVGAGI. CDR3 length: 15 residues. CDR3 in amino acids: CASSYSPPGLNIQYF. DNA for the CDR3: TGTGCCAGCAGTTACAGCCCCCCGGGACTAAACATTCAGTACTTC.

This clonotype was counted many times. V gene TRBV29-1 combines with J gene TRBJ2-3, with D hard to call. This CDR3 contains 12 residues. CDR1 SQVTM and CDR2 ANQGSEA come from the germline V gene. Trimming shortened V by 6 bases and J by 4 bases, and 11 bases separated the two germline ends. CDR3 sequence reads: CSVSDEADTQYF. As DNA, the CDR3 is TGCAGCGTATCAGACGAGGCAGATACGCAGTATTTT.

Many counts were recorded for this clonotype. This rearrangement joins TRBV6-2 or TRBV6-3 to TRBJ2-1; 7 bases are a match to TRBD2. Germline V gene lookup returns CDR1 MNHEY and CDR2 SVGEGT. The ends lost 6 bases at V and 3 bases at J; junction bases unmatched: 5. The CDR3 consists of 14 residues. CDR3 DNA: TGTGCCAGCAGCTTGAGCGGGATCTACAATGAGCAGTTCTTC. It codes for CASSLSGIYNEQFF.

This clonotype was observed many times. V is TRBV5-1 and J is TRBJ2-2, with 16 nucleotides matching TRBD2. CDR1 and CDR2 from the germline V gene are SGHRS and YFSETQ. With 4 bases clipped from V and 6 bases from J, the junction kept 6 bases outside the gene matches. This CDR3 region has 17 residues. CDR3 protein: CASSPGTSGGAAGELFF. CDR3 bases: TGCGCCAGCAGCCCCGGGACTAGCGGGGGGGCCGCCGGGGAGCTGTTTTTT. The full variable domain, completed using reference TRBV5-1 and TRBJ2-2, is KAGVTQTPRYLIKTRGQQVTLSCSPISGHRSVSWYQQTPGQGLQFLFEYFSETQRNKGNFPGRFSGRQFSNSRSEMNVSTLELGDSALYLCASSPGTSGGAAGELFFGEGSRLTVL.

This clonotype was counted many times. The V and J genes are TRBV6-6 and TRBJ2-2, with D uncertain. The CDR3 has 13 residues. V lost 4 bases, J lost 1 base, and 4 bases lay in between. Germline V gives CDR1 MNHNY, CDR2 SVGAGI (reference sequence). CDR3 DNA: TGTGCCAGCAGTTCGATGAACACCGGGGAGCTGTTTTTT. This translates into CASSSMNTGELFF.

The rearrangement joins TRBV5-1 to TRBJ2-5; the match to TRBD1 covers 7 bases. V shed 1 base, J shed 9 bases, and the junction held 9 bases outside the gene matches. This CDR3 is built from 14 residues. CDR1 SGHRS and CDR2 YFSETQ come from the germline V gene. The CDR3 spells CASSLTGAGYAQYF. The CDR3 DNA reads TGCGCCAGCAGCTTGACAGGGGCAGGGTATGCCCAGTACTTC.